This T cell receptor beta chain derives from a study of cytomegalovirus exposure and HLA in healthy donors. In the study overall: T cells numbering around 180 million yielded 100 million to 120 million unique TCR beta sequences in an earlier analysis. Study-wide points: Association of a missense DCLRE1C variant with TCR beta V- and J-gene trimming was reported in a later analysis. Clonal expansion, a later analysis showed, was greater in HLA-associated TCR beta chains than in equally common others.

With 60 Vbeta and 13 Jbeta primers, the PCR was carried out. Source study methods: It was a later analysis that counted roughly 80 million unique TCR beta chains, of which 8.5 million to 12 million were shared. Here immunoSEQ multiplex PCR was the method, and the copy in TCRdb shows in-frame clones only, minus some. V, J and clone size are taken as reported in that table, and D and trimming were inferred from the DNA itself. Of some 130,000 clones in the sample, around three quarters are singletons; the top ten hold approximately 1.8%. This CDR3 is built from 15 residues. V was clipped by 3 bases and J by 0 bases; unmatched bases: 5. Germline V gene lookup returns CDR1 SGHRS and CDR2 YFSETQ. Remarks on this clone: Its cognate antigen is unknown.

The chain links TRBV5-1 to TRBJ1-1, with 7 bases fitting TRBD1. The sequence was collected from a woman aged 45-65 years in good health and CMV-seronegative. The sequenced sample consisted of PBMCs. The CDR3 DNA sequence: TGCGCCAGCAGCTCCCGACAGGGCGTGAACACTGAAGCTTTCTTT. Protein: CASSSRQGVNTEAFF.